This is a list of T cell receptor beta chains from one sample in a study of Ad26.COV2.S vaccination and SARS-CoV-2 variants. Repertoires were generated with immunoSEQ multiplex PCR, while TCRdb's copy carries only in-frame clones and drops some. The sample includes 300,000 to 400,000 clones, 88% of them seen just once. The starting material was peripheral blood, obtained in a trial of Ad26.COV2.S vaccine versus placebo. The receptors stem from a person between 18 and 65 years old who received the Ad26.COV2.S COVID-19 vaccine or a placebo. Each CDR3 is given with its conserved first and last residue. Each record gives: J gene, V gene, clone size, D gene, CDR3 protein, CDR3 DNA. A D gene is named only where the DNA matches it firmly. For some rows the clone size is stated as once, few or many, or as a class when expanded; others skip it.

j_call: TRBJ2-7; v_call: TRBV7-8; clone_size: NA; d_call: NA; cdr3_aa: CASSLSTAYEQYF; cdr3_nt: TGTGCCAGCAGCTTATCAACAGCCTACGAGCAGTACTTC
j_call: TRBJ2-7; v_call: TRBV25-1; clone_size: NA; d_call: TRBD2; cdr3_aa: CASSDPGLVNEQYF; cdr3_nt: TGTGCCAGCAGTGACCCGGGACTAGTAAACGAGCAGTACTTC
j_call: TRBJ2-3; v_call: TRBV6-2/TRBV6-3; clone_size: NA; d_call: NA; cdr3_aa: CASSYFRKDTQYF; cdr3_nt: TGTGCCAGCAGTTACTTCCGGAAGGATACGCAGTATTTT
j_call: TRBJ1-2; v_call: TRBV3-1/TRBV3-2; clone_size: NA; d_call: TRBD1; cdr3_aa: CASSQGKGTGTYGYTF; cdr3_nt: TGTGCCAGCAGCCAAGGAAAGGGGACAGGGACCTATGGCTACACCTTC
j_call: TRBJ1-5; v_call: TRBV18; clone_size: NA; d_call: NA; cdr3_aa: CASSPGGRFASPQPQHF; cdr3_nt: TGTGCCAGCTCACCGGGTGGCAGATTCGCGTCTCCTCAGCCCCAGCATTTT
j_call: TRBJ2-3; v_call: TRBV19; clone_size: once; d_call: NA; cdr3_aa: CASRRLNTQYF; cdr3_nt: TGTGCCAGTAGACGGTTAAATACGCAGTATTTT
j_call: TRBJ1-6; v_call: TRBV24-1; clone_size: NA; d_call: NA; cdr3_aa: CATSDLRRGNSPLHF; cdr3_nt: TGTGCCACCAGTGATTTGAGGCGGGGGAATTCACCCCTCCACTTT
j_call: TRBJ2-7; v_call: TRBV7-9; clone_size: NA; d_call: NA; cdr3_aa: CASTILSGGRDEQYF; cdr3_nt: TGTGCCAGCACAATCCTCAGTGGGGGGCGGGACGAGCAGTACTTC
j_call: TRBJ2-2; v_call: TRBV5-6; clone_size: NA; d_call: NA; cdr3_aa: CASSLLTGAGTGELFF; cdr3_nt: TGTGCCAGCAGCTTGTTGACGGGAGCGGGCACCGGGGAGCTGTTTTTT
j_call: TRBJ1-5; v_call: TRBV30; clone_size: many; d_call: TRBD1; cdr3_aa: CAWGNRGDQPQHF; cdr3_nt: TGTGCCTGGGGGAACAGGGGGGATCAGCCCCAGCATTTT
j_call: TRBJ2-1; v_call: TRBV15; clone_size: NA; d_call: TRBD2; cdr3_aa: CATILAGRYNEQFF; cdr3_nt: TGTGCCACCATCCTAGCGGGACGCTACAATGAGCAGTTCTTC
j_call: TRBJ1-1; v_call: TRBV7-9; clone_size: NA; d_call: NA; cdr3_aa: CASSLGGALGEAFF; cdr3_nt: TGTGCCAGCAGCTTAGGAGGGGCGTTAGGTGAAGCTTTCTTT
j_call: TRBJ2-2; v_call: TRBV7-3; clone_size: NA; d_call: NA; cdr3_aa: CASSLREYTGELFF; cdr3_nt: TGTGCCAGCAGCTTAAGGGAGTACACCGGGGAGCTGTTTTTT
j_call: TRBJ1-4; v_call: TRBV14; clone_size: NA; d_call: NA; cdr3_aa: CASSPLGAPGEKLFF; cdr3_nt: TGTGCCAGCAGCCCCCTCGGGGCCCCGGGTGAAAAACTGTTTTTT
j_call: TRBJ2-7; v_call: TRBV27; clone_size: NA; d_call: NA; cdr3_aa: CASSLGQGLGEQYF; cdr3_nt: TGTGCCAGCAGTTTGGGGCAGGGTCTAGGCGAGCAGTACTTC
j_call: TRBJ2-7; v_call: TRBV7-3; clone_size: NA; d_call: NA; cdr3_aa: CASSPSEGFSYEQYF; cdr3_nt: TGTGCCAGCAGCCCTAGCGAGGGGTTTTCCTACGAGCAGTACTTC
j_call: TRBJ1-1; v_call: TRBV5-1; clone_size: NA; d_call: NA; cdr3_aa: CASSLGAGTEAFF; cdr3_nt: TGCGCCAGCAGCTTGGGGGCAGGCACTGAAGCTTTCTTT
j_call: TRBJ2-7; v_call: TRBV9; clone_size: NA; d_call: TRBD2; cdr3_aa: CASSVATSGGEQYF; cdr3_nt: TGTGCCAGCAGCGTAGCTACGAGCGGGGGCGAGCAGTACTTC
j_call: TRBJ2-7; v_call: TRBV25-1; clone_size: NA; d_call: NA; cdr3_aa: CASSVGYEQYF; cdr3_nt: TGTGCCAGCAGTGTGGGCTACGAGCAGTACTTC
j_call: TRBJ2-2; v_call: TRBV5-5; clone_size: NA; d_call: TRBD2; cdr3_aa: CASSLVAGGNTGELFF; cdr3_nt: TGTGCCAGCAGCTTGGTGGCGGGAGGGAATACCGGGGAGCTGTTTTTT
j_call: TRBJ2-5; v_call: TRBV7-9; clone_size: few; d_call: NA; cdr3_aa: CASSLAKGPQETQYF; cdr3_nt: TGTGCCAGCAGCCTAGCGAAGGGGCCACAAGAGACCCAGTACTTC
j_call: TRBJ2-7; v_call: TRBV30; clone_size: NA; d_call: NA; cdr3_aa: CAWSKRSEQYF; cdr3_nt: TGTGCCTGGAGTAAAAGATCCGAGCAGTACTTC
j_call: TRBJ2-5; v_call: TRBV27; clone_size: NA; d_call: TRBD2; cdr3_aa: CASPDGREGETQYF; cdr3_nt: TGTGCCAGCCCGGACGGGAGGGAGGGAGAGACCCAGTACTTC
j_call: TRBJ2-1; v_call: TRBV5-1; clone_size: NA; d_call: NA; cdr3_aa: CASSLQGWNEQFF; cdr3_nt: TGCGCCAGCAGCTTGCAGGGGTGGAATGAGCAGTTCTTC
j_call: TRBJ1-6; v_call: TRBV18; clone_size: NA; d_call: NA; cdr3_aa: CASSRSSYNSPLHF; cdr3_nt: TGTGCCAGCTCACGTAGCTCCTATAATTCACCCCTCCACTTT
j_call: TRBJ2-1; v_call: TRBV11-2; clone_size: NA; d_call: NA; cdr3_aa: CASSLPRVPTYNEQFF; cdr3_nt: TGTGCCAGCAGCCTCCCCCGGGTCCCCACCTACAATGAGCAGTTCTTC
j_call: TRBJ1-1; v_call: TRBV12-3/TRBV12-4; clone_size: few; d_call: NA; cdr3_aa: CASSSTGIEAFF; cdr3_nt: TGTGCCAGCAGTTCGACAGGAATTGAAGCTTTCTTT
j_call: TRBJ2-7; v_call: TRBV7-2; clone_size: NA; d_call: TRBD2; cdr3_aa: CASSLGRERYEQYF; cdr3_nt: TGTGCCAGCAGCTTAGGGCGGGAGCGCTACGAGCAGTACTTC
j_call: TRBJ2-1; v_call: TRBV5-4; clone_size: NA; d_call: NA; cdr3_aa: CASSTDIHEQFF; cdr3_nt: TGTGCCAGCAGCACCGACATCCATGAGCAGTTCTTC
j_call: TRBJ2-2; v_call: TRBV27; clone_size: NA; d_call: NA; cdr3_aa: CASRGVQTNTGELFF; cdr3_nt: TGTGCCAGCAGAGGGGTCCAGACGAACACCGGGGAGCTGTTTTTT
j_call: TRBJ2-5; v_call: TRBV12-2; clone_size: NA; d_call: NA; cdr3_aa: CASRDYRKVQETQYF; cdr3_nt: TGTGCAAGTCGCGACTATCGTAAGGTCCAAGAGACCCAGTACTTC
j_call: TRBJ1-2; v_call: TRBV4-3; clone_size: NA; d_call: TRBD1; cdr3_aa: CASSQGTGISGYTF; cdr3_nt: TGCGCCAGCAGCCAAGGGACAGGAATAAGTGGCTACACCTTC
j_call: TRBJ2-7; v_call: TRBV7-3; clone_size: NA; d_call: NA; cdr3_aa: CASSLSAGSYEQYF; cdr3_nt: TGTGCCAGCAGCTTAAGTGCAGGGTCCTACGAGCAGTACTTC
j_call: TRBJ2-2; v_call: TRBV6-2/TRBV6-3; clone_size: NA; d_call: TRBD2; cdr3_aa: CASSLGLVSTGELFF; cdr3_nt: TGTGCCAGCAGTTTGGGACTAGTATCCACCGGGGAGCTGTTTTTT
j_call: TRBJ2-7; v_call: TRBV6-5; clone_size: NA; d_call: NA; cdr3_aa: CASFSGTYYEQYF; cdr3_nt: TGTGCCAGTTTTTCCGGGACATACTACGAGCAGTACTTC
j_call: TRBJ2-3; v_call: TRBV11-3; clone_size: NA; d_call: NA; cdr3_aa: CASSLGARTDTQYF; cdr3_nt: TGTGCCAGCAGCTTAGGAGCGAGAACAGATACGCAGTATTTT
j_call: TRBJ2-1; v_call: TRBV12-5; clone_size: NA; d_call: TRBD2; cdr3_aa: CASGPTSGGVSEQFF; cdr3_nt: TGTGCTAGTGGTCCCACTAGCGGGGGGGTGAGTGAGCAGTTCTTC
j_call: TRBJ2-3; v_call: TRBV5-1; clone_size: NA; d_call: NA; cdr3_aa: CASSLSTDTDTQYF; cdr3_nt: TGCGCCAGCAGCTTGTCTACGGACACAGATACGCAGTATTTT
j_call: TRBJ2-5; v_call: TRBV5-1; clone_size: NA; d_call: NA; cdr3_aa: CASSPDPSLPQGTQYF; cdr3_nt: TGCGCCAGCAGCCCGGATCCATCCCTCCCCCAAGGGACCCAGTACTTC
j_call: TRBJ1-1; v_call: TRBV30; clone_size: NA; d_call: NA; cdr3_aa: CAWSVDSEAFF; cdr3_nt: TGTGCCTGGAGTGTTGACAGTGAAGCTTTCTTT
j_call: TRBJ1-2; v_call: TRBV30; clone_size: few; d_call: NA; cdr3_aa: CAWSALGGHYGYTF; cdr3_nt: TGTGCCTGGAGTGCCTTGGGCGGTCACTATGGCTACACCTTC
j_call: TRBJ2-2; v_call: TRBV28; clone_size: NA; d_call: NA; cdr3_aa: CAISVGGTAGELFF; cdr3_nt: TGTGCCATTTCCGTCGGGGGAACGGCCGGGGAGCTGTTTTTT
j_call: TRBJ1-4; v_call: TRBV15; clone_size: NA; d_call: NA; cdr3_aa: CATSTYTPRREKLFF; cdr3_nt: TGTGCCACCAGCACTTACACTCCCAGAAGGGAAAAACTGTTTTTT
j_call: TRBJ2-7; v_call: TRBV10-3; clone_size: NA; d_call: TRBD1; cdr3_aa: CAISGQGSSYEQYF; cdr3_nt: TGTGCCATCAGCGGACAGGGGAGCTCCTACGAGCAGTACTTC
j_call: TRBJ1-2; v_call: TRBV3-1/TRBV3-2; clone_size: NA; d_call: NA; cdr3_aa: CASSHLDPTGSGYGYTF; cdr3_nt: TGTGCCAGCAGCCACTTAGACCCTACGGGGTCTGGCTATGGCTACACCTTC
j_call: TRBJ2-5; v_call: TRBV27; clone_size: once; d_call: TRBD2; cdr3_aa: CASTLSGGVQETQYF; cdr3_nt: TGTGCCAGCACCCTATCCGGGGGGGTACAAGAGACCCAGTACTTC
j_call: TRBJ1-5; v_call: TRBV29-1; clone_size: NA; d_call: NA; cdr3_aa: CSVEEQYNQPQHF; cdr3_nt: TGCAGCGTTGAGGAGCAATACAATCAGCCCCAGCATTTT
j_call: TRBJ1-4; v_call: TRBV4-2; clone_size: NA; d_call: NA; cdr3_aa: CASSPQAPPASDEKLFF; cdr3_nt: TGTGCCAGCAGCCCCCAGGCCCCTCCGGCCTCGGATGAAAAACTGTTTTTT
j_call: TRBJ1-4; v_call: TRBV11-1; clone_size: NA; d_call: NA; cdr3_aa: CASGGENNEKLFF; cdr3_nt: TGTGCCAGCGGAGGAGAGAACAATGAAAAACTGTTTTTT
j_call: TRBJ1-6; v_call: TRBV6-2/TRBV6-3; clone_size: NA; d_call: NA; cdr3_aa: CASNPDSLFGSYNSPLHF; cdr3_nt: TGTGCCAGCAACCCGGACAGTCTTTTCGGCTCCTATAATTCACCCCTCCACTTT
j_call: TRBJ1-1; v_call: TRBV14; clone_size: NA; d_call: NA; cdr3_aa: CASSLAVTTTEAFF; cdr3_nt: TGTGCCAGCTCCCTAGCAGTAACTACGACCGAAGCTTTCTTT
j_call: TRBJ2-2; v_call: TRBV30; clone_size: NA; d_call: NA; cdr3_aa: CAWSVRQVVTGELFF; cdr3_nt: TGTGCCTGGAGTGTACGACAGGTGGTAACCGGGGAGCTGTTTTTT
j_call: TRBJ1-6; v_call: TRBV27; clone_size: NA; d_call: TRBD1; cdr3_aa: CASSLTGLGNSPLHF; cdr3_nt: TGTGCCAGCAGCCTGACAGGGTTGGGAAATTCACCCCTCCACTTT
j_call: TRBJ1-2; v_call: TRBV2; clone_size: NA; d_call: TRBD1; cdr3_aa: CASSDQGAGGYTF; cdr3_nt: TGTGCCAGCAGTGACCAGGGGGCGGGTGGCTACACCTTC